This TCR beta chain was retrieved from a study of blood T cells in healthy people across ages. In each sample, at least 6 million PBMCs were isolated. A sample-barcoded 5' primer and a J-beta primer mix were used in a second PCR of about 7 to 11 cycles. Tagging of each cDNA molecule was performed by a template-switch adaptor with 12 random nucleotides. A single record per CDR3 protein comes from TCRdb applying MiXCR to the 5' RACE reads. Of roughly 930,000 distinct CDR3 sequences in the sample, under 50% were seen once. The CDR3 is made up of 13 amino acids. Trimming cost V 3 bases and J 7 bases, with 13 bases left between them. The germline V gene has CDR1 SQVTM and CDR2 ANQGSEA.

This chain links TRBV29-1 with TRBJ1-5; the D gene is possibly TRBD1 (5 bases). This clonotype was obtained from a man aged 25-40 years in good health. The sequenced sample was blood. The DNA of the CDR3 is TGCAGCGTTGAGGGGGGACTGGGACAGCCCCAGCATTTT. Protein product: CSVEGGLGQPQHF.